This TCR beta chain was recorded in a study of blood T cell repertoires in COVID-19. Across the study: Samples taken during acute and convalescent COVID-19 were collected in the United States, Italy and Spain. From T cells, B-cell-depleted T cells, or PBMCs came the material, which was cDNA or gDNA.

The CDR3 runs to 16 residues. The germline gives CDR1 LNHDA, CDR2 SQIVND (reference sequence). The V segment lost 5 bases and the J segment 6 bases; nucleotides outside the gene matches: 16. Sequenced by immunoSEQ multiplex PCR; TCRdb stores in-frame clones only, minus some. The table includes 110,000 to 150,000 clones, around 89% detected once. Sequences were obtained from peripheral blood. The TCR originated in a man aged 60-69 years with active or convalescent COVID-19. This chain connects TRBV19 to TRBJ2-7, with 7 bases identical to TRBD1. The CDR3 spells CASSPRVGGAMGEQYF. The CDR3 DNA follows: TGTGCCAGTAGTCCCCGTGTAGGGGGCGCGATGGGCGAGCAGTACTTC.